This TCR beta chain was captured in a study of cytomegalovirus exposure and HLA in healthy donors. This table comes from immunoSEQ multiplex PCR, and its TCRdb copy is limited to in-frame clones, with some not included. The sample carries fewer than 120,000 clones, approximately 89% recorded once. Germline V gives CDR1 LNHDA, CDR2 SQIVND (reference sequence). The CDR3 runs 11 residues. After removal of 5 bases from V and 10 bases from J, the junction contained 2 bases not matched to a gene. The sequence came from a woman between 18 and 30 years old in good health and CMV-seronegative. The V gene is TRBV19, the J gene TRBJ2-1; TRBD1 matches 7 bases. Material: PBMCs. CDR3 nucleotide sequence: TGTGCCAGTAGTGTGACAGGGGAGCAGTTCTTC. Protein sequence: CASSVTGEQFF. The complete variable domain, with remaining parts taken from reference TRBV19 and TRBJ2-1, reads DGGITQSPKYLFRKEGQNVTLSCEQNLNHDAMYWYRQDPGQGLRLIYYSQIVNDFQKGDIAEGYSVSREKKESFPLTVTSAQKNPTAFYLCASSVTGEQFFGPGTRLTVL.